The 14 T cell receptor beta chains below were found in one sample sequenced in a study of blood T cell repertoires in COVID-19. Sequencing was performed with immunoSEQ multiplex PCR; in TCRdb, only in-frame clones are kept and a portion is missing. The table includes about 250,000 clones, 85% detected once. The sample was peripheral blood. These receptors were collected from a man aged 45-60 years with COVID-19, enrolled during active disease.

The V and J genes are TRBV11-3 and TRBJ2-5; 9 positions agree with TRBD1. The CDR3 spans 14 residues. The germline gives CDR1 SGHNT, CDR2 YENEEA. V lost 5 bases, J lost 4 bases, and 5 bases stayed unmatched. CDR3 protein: CASSPGTGLETQYF. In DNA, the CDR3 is TGTGCCAGCAGCCCCGGGACAGGGTTAGAGACCCAGTACTTC. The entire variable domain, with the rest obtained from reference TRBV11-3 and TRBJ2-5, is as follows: EAGVVQSPRYKIIEKKQPVAFWCNPISGHNTLYWYLQNLGQGPELLIRYENEEAVDDSQLPKDRFSAERLKGVDSTLKIQPAELGDSAVYLCASSPGTGLETQYFGPGTRLLVL.

Here the CDR3 reads CASNLGLGEGKLFF. CDR3 in DNA: TGTGCCAGTAACTTGGGACTGGGAGAGGGAAAACTGTTTTTT. The chain carries TRBV6-5 and TRBJ1-4, with D possibly TRBD1 on 5 matching bases. The CDR3 extends over 14 amino acids. Germline assignment: CDR1 MNHEY and CDR2 SVGAGI. The ends were cut back, 9 bases at V and 10 bases at J, with 21 bases in the middle.

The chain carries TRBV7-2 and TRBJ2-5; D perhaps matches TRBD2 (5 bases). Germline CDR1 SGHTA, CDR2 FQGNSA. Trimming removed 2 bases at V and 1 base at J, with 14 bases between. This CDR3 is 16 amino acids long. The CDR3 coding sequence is TGTGCCAGCAGCTTACAAGTAGCGTCGCTCCAAGAGACCCAGTACTTC. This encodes CASSLQVASLQETQYF. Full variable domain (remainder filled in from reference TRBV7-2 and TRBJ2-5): GAGVSQSPSNKVTEKGKDVELRCDPISGHTALYWYRQSLGQGLEFLIYFQGNSAPDKSGLPSDRFSAERTGGSVSTLTIQRTQQEDSAVYLCASSLQVASLQETQYFGPGTRLLVL.

The CDR3 DNA reads as TGTGCCAGCAGCGAGACAGGGGGCGCTGGGGCCAACGTCCTGACTTTC. Residues: CASSETGGAGANVLTF. The V and J genes are TRBV7-9 and TRBJ2-6; TRBD1 agrees at 10 bases. The CDR3 loop spans 16 amino acids. The germline V gene has CDR1 SEHNR and CDR2 FQNEAQ (reference sequence). The V segment lost 5 bases and the J segment 2 bases; nucleotides outside the gene matches: 3.

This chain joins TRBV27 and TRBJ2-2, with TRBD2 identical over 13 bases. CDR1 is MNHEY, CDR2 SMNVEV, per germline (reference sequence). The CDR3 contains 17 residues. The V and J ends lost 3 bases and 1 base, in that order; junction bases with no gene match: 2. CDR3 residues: CASSFGLAGVNTGELFF. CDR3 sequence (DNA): TGTGCCAGCAGTTTTGGACTAGCGGGGGTGAACACCGGGGAGCTGTTTTTT.

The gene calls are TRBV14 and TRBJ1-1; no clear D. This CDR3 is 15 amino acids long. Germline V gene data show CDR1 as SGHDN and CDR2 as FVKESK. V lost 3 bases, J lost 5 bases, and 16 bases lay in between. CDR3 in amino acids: CASSHVAGVRTEAFF. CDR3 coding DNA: TGTGCCAGCAGCCACGTCGCCGGGGTACGGACTGAAGCTTTCTTT.

The CDR3 nucleotides read TGCGCCAGCAGCTTGAGCGGGACAGGGGGTCGGGAGACCCAGTACTTC. Its translation is CASSLSGTGGRETQYF. This chain links TRBV5-1 with TRBJ2-5; 11 nucleotides align to TRBD1. The CDR3 consists of 16 residues. The germline V gene encodes CDR1 SGHRS and CDR2 YFSETQ. With V trimmed by 1 base and J by 5 bases, 7 bases remained unmatched.

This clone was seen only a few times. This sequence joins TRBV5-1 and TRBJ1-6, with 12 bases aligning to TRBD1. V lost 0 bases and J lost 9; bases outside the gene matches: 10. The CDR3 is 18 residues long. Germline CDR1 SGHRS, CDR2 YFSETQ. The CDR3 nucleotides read TGCGCCAGCAGCTTGGCCGGGACAGGGGGCTCTGGGGGTTCACCCCTCCACTTT. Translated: CASSLAGTGGSGGSPLHF.

The CDR3 region is CASSYSPPVIQTEAFF. DNA of the CDR3: TGTGCCAGCAGTTACTCTCCTCCCGTAATACAAACTGAAGCTTTCTTT. This chain uses TRBV6-5 with TRBJ1-1; D unresolved. V was trimmed by 0 bases and J by 5 bases, leaving 16 bases between them. The CDR3 is made up of 16 amino acids. CDR1 MNHEY and CDR2 SVGAGI come from the germline V gene.

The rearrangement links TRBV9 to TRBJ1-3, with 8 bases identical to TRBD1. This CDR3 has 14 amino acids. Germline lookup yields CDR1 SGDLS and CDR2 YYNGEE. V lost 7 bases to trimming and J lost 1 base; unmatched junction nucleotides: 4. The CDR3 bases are TGTGCCAGCTCGACAGGGGTATCTGGAAACACCATATATTTT. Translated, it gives CASSTGVSGNTIYF.

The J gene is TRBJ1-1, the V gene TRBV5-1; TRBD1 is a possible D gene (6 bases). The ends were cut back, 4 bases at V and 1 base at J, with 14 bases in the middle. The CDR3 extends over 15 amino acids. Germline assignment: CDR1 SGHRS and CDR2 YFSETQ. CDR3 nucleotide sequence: TGCGCCAGCAGCCCGGAGGACAGACGGAACACTGAAGCTTTCTTT. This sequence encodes CASSPEDRRNTEAFF.

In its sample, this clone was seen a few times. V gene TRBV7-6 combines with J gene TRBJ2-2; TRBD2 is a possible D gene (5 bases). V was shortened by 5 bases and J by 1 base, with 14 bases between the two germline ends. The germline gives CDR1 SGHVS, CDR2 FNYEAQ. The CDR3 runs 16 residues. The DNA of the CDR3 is TGTGCCAGCAGCCCAACGTCGGACTTGAACACCGGGGAGCTGTTTTTT. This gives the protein CASSPTSDLNTGELFF.

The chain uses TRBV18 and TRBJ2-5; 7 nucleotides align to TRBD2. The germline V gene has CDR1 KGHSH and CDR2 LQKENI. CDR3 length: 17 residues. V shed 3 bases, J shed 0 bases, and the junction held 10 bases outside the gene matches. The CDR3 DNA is TGTGCCAGCTCACCTCGGATCAGGGAGGGGTACCAAGAGACCCAGTACTTC. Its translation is CASSPRIREGYQETQYF.

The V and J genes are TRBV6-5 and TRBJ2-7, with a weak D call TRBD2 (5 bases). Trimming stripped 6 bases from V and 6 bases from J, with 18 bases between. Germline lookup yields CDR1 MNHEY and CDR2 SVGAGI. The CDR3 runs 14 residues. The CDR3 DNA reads TGTGCCAGCAGCTACCCGCGTGCAGGAGGCGAGCAGTACTTC. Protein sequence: CASSYPRAGGEQYF.